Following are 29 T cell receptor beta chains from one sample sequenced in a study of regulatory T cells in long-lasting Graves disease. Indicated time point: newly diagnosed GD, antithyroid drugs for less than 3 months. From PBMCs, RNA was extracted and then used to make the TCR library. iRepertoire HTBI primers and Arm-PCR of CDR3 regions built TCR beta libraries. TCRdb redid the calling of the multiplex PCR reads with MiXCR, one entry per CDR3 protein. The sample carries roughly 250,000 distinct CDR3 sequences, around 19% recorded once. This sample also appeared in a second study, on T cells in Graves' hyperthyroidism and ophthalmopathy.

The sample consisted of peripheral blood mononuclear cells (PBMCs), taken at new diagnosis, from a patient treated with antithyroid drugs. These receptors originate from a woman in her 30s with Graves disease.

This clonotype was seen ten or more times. CDR3 DNA sequence: TGTGCCAGCAGCGTAGATCAGGTCTACCGCAATGAGCAGTTCTTC. Translation: CASSVDQVYRNEQFF. The chain has TRBV9 and TRBJ2-1; D gene ambiguous. This CDR3 comprises 15 residues. Germline lookup yields CDR1 SGDLS and CDR2 YYNGEE. Trimming cost V 0 bases and J 6 bases, with 13 bases left between them.

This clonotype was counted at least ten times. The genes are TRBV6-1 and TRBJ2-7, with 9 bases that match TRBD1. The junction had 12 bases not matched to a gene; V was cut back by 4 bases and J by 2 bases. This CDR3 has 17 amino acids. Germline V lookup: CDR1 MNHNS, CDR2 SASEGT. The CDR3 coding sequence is TGTGCCAGCAGTGGCTCCGGGACAGGGACTTCAACCTACGAGCAGTACTTC. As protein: CASSGSGTGTSTYEQYF.

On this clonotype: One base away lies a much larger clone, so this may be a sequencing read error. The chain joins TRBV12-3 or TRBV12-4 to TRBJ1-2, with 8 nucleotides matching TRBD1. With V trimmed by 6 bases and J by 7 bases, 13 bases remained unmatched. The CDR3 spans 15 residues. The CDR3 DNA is TGTGCCAGCAGAAGATTCGGACAGGGCGGCCCTGGCTACACCTTC. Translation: CASRRFGQGGPGYTF.

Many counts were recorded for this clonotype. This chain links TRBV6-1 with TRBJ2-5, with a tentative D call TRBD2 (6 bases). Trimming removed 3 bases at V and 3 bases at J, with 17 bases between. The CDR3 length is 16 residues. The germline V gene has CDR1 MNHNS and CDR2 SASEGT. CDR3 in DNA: TGTGCCAGCAGTGACGACCCCGGGGGACCTAAAGAGACCCAGTACTTC. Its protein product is CASSDDPGGPKETQYF.

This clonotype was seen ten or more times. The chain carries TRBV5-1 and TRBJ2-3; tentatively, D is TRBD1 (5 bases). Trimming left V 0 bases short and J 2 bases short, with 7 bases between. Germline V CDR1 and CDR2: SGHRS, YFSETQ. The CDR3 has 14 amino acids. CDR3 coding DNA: TGCGCCAGCAGCTTGGCGACAGCCACAGATACGCAGTATTTT. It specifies CASSLATATDTQYF.

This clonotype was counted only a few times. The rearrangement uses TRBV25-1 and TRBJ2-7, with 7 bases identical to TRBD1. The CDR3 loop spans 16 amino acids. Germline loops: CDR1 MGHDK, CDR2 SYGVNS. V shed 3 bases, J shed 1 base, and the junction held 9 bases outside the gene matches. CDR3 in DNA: TGTGCCAGCAGTGATGGTAGGGGGCGAACATCCTACGAGCAGTACTTC. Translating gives CASSDGRGRTSYEQYF.

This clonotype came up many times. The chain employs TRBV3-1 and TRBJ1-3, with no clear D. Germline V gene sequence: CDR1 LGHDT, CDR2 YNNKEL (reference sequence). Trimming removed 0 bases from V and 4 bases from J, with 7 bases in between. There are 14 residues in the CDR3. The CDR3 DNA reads TGTGCCAGCAGCCAAGAAGTGAGGGGAAACACCATATATTTT. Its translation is CASSQEVRGNTIYF.

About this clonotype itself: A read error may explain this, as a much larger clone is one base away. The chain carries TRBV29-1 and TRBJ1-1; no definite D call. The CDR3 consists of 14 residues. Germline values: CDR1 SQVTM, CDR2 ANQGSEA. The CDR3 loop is CSVSLRRLNTVAFF. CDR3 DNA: TGCAGCGTTTCCCTTCGAAGGTTGAACACTGTAGCTTTCTTT.

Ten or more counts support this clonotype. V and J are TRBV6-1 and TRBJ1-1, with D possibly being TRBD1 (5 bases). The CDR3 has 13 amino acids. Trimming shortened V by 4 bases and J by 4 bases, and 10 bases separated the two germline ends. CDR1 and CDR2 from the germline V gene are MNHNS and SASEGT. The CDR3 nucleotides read TGTGCCAGCAGTGGGAAGGGGAGCACTGAAGCTTTCTTT. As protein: CASSGKGSTEAFF.

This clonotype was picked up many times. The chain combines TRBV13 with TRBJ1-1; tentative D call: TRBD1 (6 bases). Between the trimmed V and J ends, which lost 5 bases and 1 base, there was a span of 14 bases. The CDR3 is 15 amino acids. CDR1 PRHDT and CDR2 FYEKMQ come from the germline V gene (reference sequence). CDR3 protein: CASSPVDSSNTEAFF. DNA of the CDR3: TGTGCCAGCAGCCCCGTGGACAGTTCGAACACTGAAGCTTTCTTT.

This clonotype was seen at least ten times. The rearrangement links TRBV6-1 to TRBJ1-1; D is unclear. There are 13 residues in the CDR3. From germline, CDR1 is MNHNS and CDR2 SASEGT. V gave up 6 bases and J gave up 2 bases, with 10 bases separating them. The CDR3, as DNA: TGTGCCAGCAGGAAGGTGAGAAACACTGAAGCTTTCTTT. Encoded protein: CASRKVRNTEAFF.

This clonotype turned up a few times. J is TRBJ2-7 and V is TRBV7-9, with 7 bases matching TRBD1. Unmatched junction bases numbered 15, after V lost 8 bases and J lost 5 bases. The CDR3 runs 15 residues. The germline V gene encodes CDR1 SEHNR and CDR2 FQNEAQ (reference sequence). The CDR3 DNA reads TGTGCCAGCGGGTACTTTGACAGGGAGTCCAACGAGCAGTACTTC. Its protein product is CASGYFDRESNEQYF.

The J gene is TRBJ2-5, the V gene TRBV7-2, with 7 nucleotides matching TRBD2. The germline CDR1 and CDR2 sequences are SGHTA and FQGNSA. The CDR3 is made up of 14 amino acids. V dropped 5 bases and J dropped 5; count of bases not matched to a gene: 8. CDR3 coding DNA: TGTGCCAGCAGCCGCGGGGGAGGGGCCGAGACCCAGTACTTC. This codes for CASSRGGGAETQYF. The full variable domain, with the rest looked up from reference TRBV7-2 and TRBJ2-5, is GAGVSQSPSNKVTEKGKDVELRCDPISGHTALYWYRQSLGQGLEFLIYFQGNSAPDKSGLPSDRFSAERTGGSVSTLTIQRTQQEDSAVYLCASSRGGGAETQYFGPGTRLLVL.

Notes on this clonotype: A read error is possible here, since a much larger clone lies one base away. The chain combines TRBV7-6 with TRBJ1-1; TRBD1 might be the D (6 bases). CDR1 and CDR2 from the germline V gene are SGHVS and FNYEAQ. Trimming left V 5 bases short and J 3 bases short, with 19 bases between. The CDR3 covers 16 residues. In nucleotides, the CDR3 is TGTGCCAGCAGCCCACTAACAGGGCATTTGGACACTGAAGCTTTCTTT. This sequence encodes CASSPLTGHLDTEAFF.

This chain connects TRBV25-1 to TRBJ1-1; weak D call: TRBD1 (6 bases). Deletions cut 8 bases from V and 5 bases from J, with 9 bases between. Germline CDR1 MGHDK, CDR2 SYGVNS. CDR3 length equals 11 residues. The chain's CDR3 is CASVRGTEAFF. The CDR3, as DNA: TGTGCCAGCGTCAGGGGAACTGAAGCTTTCTTT.

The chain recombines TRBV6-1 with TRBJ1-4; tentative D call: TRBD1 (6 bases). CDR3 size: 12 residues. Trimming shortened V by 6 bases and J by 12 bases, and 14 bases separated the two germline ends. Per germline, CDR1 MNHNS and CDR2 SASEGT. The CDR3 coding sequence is TGTGCCAGCAGACCCGGGGGGCGTCAACTGTTTTTT. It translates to CASRPGGRQLFF.

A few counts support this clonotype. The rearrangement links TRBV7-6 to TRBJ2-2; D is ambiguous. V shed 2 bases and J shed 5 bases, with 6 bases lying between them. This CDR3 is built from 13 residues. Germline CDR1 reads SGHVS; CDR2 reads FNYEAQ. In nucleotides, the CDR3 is TGTGCCAGCAGCTTATCCGGGACCGGGGAGCTGTTTTTT. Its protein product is CASSLSGTGELFF.

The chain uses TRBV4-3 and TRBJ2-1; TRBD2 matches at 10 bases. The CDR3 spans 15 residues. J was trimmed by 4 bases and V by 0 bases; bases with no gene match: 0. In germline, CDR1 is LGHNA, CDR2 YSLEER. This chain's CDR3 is CASSQETSGYNEQFF. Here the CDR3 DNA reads TGCGCCAGCAGCCAAGAGACTAGCGGGTACAATGAGCAGTTCTTC.

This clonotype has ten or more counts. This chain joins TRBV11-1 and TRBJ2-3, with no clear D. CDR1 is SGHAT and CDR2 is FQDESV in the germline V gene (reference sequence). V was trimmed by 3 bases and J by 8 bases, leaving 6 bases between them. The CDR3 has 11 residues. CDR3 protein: CASSLYSTQYF. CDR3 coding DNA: TGTGCCAGCAGCTTGTATTCTACGCAGTATTTT.

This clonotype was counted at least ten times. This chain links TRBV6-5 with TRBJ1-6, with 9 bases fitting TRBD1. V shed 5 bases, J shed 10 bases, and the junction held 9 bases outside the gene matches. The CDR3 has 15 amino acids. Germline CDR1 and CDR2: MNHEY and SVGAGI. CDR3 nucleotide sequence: TGTGCCAGCAGTACTCGCGGGACAGGGAAATCACCCCTCCACTTT. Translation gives CASSTRGTGKSPLHF.

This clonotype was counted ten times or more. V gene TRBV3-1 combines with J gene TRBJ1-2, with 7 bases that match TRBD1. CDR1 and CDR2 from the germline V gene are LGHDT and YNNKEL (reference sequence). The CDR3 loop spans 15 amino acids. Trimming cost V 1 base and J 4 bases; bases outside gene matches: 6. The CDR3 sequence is CASSQGRGPFYGYTF. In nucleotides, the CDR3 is TGTGCCAGCAGCCAAGGGAGGGGGCCTTTCTATGGCTACACCTTC.

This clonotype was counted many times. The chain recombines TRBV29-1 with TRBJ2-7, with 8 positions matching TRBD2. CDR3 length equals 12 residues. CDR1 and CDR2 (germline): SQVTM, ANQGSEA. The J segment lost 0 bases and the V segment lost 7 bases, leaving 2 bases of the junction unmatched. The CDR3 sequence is CSGAGGSYEQYF. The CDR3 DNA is TGCAGCGGCGCGGGGGGCTCCTACGAGCAGTACTTC.

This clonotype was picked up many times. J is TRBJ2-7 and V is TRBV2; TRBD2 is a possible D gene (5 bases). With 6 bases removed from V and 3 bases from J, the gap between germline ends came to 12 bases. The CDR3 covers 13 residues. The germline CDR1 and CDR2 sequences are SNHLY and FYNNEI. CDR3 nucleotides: TGTGCCAGCAGGGCGGGCCCCAACTACGAGCAGTACTTC. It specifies CASRAGPNYEQYF. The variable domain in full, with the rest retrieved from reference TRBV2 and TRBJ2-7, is EPEVTQTPSHQVTQMGQEVILRCVPISNHLYFYWYRQILGQKVEFLVSFYNNEISEKSEIFDDQFSVERPDGSNFTLKIRSTKLEDSAMYFCASRAGPNYEQYFGPGTRLTVT.

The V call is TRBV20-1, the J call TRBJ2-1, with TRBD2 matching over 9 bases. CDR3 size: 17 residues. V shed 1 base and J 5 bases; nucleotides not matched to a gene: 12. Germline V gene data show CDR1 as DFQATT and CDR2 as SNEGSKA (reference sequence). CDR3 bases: TGCAGTGCTAGAGCCTTGGTGGCGGGGGGGATAAACAATGAGCAGTTCTTC. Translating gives CSARALVAGGINNEQFF.

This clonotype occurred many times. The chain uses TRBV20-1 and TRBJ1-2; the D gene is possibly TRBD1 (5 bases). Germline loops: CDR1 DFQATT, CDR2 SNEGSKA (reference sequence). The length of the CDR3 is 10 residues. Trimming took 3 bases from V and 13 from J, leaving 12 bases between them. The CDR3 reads CSASHEGLTF. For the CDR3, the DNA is TGCAGTGCTAGTCATGAGGGGCTCACCTTC.

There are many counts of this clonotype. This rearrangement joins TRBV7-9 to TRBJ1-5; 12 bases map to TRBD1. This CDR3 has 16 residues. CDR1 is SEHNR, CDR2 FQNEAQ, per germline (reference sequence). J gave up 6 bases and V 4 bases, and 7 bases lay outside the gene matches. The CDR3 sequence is CASSSGDRGQGQPQHF. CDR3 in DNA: TGTGCCAGCAGCTCAGGGGACAGGGGGCAAGGTCAGCCCCAGCATTTT.

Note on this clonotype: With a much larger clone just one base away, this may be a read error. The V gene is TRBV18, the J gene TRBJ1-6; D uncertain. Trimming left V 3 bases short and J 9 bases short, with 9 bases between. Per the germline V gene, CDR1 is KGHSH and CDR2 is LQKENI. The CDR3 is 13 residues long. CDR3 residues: CASSPTASSPLHF. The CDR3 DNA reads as TGTGCCAGCTCACCCACGGCGAGTTCACCCCTCCACTTT.

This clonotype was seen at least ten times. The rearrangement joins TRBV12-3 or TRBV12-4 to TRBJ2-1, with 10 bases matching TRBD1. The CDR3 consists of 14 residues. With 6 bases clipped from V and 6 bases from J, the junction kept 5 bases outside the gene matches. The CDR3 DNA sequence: TGTGCCAGCAGCCTCCGGGACAGGGGCAATGAGCAGTTCTTC. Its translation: CASSLRDRGNEQFF.

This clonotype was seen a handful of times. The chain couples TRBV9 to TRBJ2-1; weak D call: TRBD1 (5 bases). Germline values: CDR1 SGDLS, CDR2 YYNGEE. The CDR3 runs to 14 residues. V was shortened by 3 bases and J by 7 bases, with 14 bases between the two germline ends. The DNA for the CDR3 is TGTGCCAGCAGCGGGTTGCTTGGGGCGAATGAGCAGTTCTTC. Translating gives CASSGLLGANEQFF.